This is a list of T cell receptor beta chains from one sample in a study of T cells in pancreatic ductal adenocarcinoma. Method: immunoSEQ multiplex PCR; TCRdb's copy keeps in-frame clones and lacks some. Of several thousand clones listed, roughly three quarters are singletons. Sequenced: pancreatic tumor tissue. These receptors were taken from a human donor with pancreatic ductal adenocarcinoma. The donor label of this sample is uncertain. Each CDR3 is given with its conserved first and last residue. The order of the fields is V gene, D gene, clone size, J gene, CDR3 DNA, CDR3 protein. The D gene is left open where the match is weak. Clone size is given for some rows only: seen once, a few or many times, or a class if the clone is expanded.

v_gene: TRBV5-1; d_gene: TRBD1; abundance: once; j_gene: TRBJ2-7; CDR3nt: TGCGCCAGCAGCCGTACAGGGGTTTGGGCTTACGAGCAGTACTTC; CDR3aa: CASSRTGVWAYEQYF
v_gene: TRBV2; d_gene: -; abundance: -; j_gene: TRBJ1-3; CDR3nt: TGTGCCAGCAGTGAAGCGCACCGGGGGAGGGGAACCGGAAACACCATATATTTT; CDR3aa: CASSEAHRGRGTGNTIYF
v_gene: TRBV15; d_gene: -; abundance: -; j_gene: TRBJ2-2; CDR3nt: TGTGCCACCAGCAGAGGGGGGCGGGGATTCACCGGGGAGCTGTTTTTT; CDR3aa: CATSRGGRGFTGELFF
v_gene: TRBV19; d_gene: TRBD1; abundance: -; j_gene: TRBJ1-1; CDR3nt: TGTGCCAGTAGTATCCCACAGGGGGCAGGTCGAGCTTTCTTT; CDR3aa: CASSIPQGAGRAFF
v_gene: TRBV15; d_gene: -; abundance: -; j_gene: TRBJ1-1; CDR3nt: TGTGCCACCAGCAGAGATTGGACCTCCCGAATGAACGCTGAAGCTTTCTTT; CDR3aa: CATSRDWTSRMNAEAFF
v_gene: TRBV28; d_gene: -; abundance: -; j_gene: TRBJ1-4; CDR3nt: TGTGCCAGCAGTTTTCCATCAACTAATGAAAAACTGTTTTTT; CDR3aa: CASSFPSTNEKLFF
v_gene: TRBV5-8; d_gene: TRBD1; abundance: -; j_gene: TRBJ2-2; CDR3nt: TGTGCCAGCAGCACCGGGACAGGGGGCGTCTCAGAGCTGTTTTTT; CDR3aa: CASSTGTGGVSELFF
v_gene: TRBV28; d_gene: -; abundance: few; j_gene: TRBJ1-2; CDR3nt: TGTGCCAGCAGTTTAAGCAGGTCAGCTAACTATGGCTACACCTTC; CDR3aa: CASSLSRSANYGYTF
v_gene: TRBV7-8; d_gene: TRBD2; abundance: -; j_gene: TRBJ2-1; CDR3nt: TGTGCCAGCAGCTTAGCGATAGGCGGGAGGCTACCGATTAGCTCCTACAATGAGCAGTTCTTC; CDR3aa: CASSLAIGGRLPISSYNEQFF
v_gene: TRBV28; d_gene: TRBD1; abundance: -; j_gene: TRBJ1-4; CDR3nt: TGTGCCAGCAGTTTACTCCTCGGGACAGGGTTCCTTTTT; CDR3aa: CASSLLLGTGFLF
v_gene: TRBV5-1; d_gene: -; abundance: -; j_gene: TRBJ1-5; CDR3nt: TGCGCCAGCAGCTTGGCCGGGGATCAGCCCCAGCATTTT; CDR3aa: CASSLAGDQPQHF
v_gene: TRBV9; d_gene: -; abundance: -; j_gene: TRBJ1-1; CDR3nt: TGTGCCAGCAGCGTTTCCGGGGAGAACACTGAAGCTTTCTTT; CDR3aa: CASSVSGENTEAFF
v_gene: TRBV4-2; d_gene: TRBD1; abundance: -; j_gene: TRBJ2-7; CDR3nt: TGTGCCAGCAGCCAAAGTGGGACAGGGGGCGGGATCTCCTACGAGCAGTACTTC; CDR3aa: CASSQSGTGGGISYEQYF
v_gene: TRBV7-8; d_gene: -; abundance: -; j_gene: TRBJ1-5; CDR3nt: TGTGCCAGCAGCTTAGCTAGCAATCAGCCCCAGCATTTT; CDR3aa: CASSLASNQPQHF
v_gene: TRBV29-1; d_gene: -; abundance: -; j_gene: TRBJ2-7; CDR3nt: TGCAGCGTTGAAGATCTCCGAAGGGGATCCTACGAGCAGTACTTC; CDR3aa: CSVEDLRRGSYEQYF